These 30 T cell receptor beta chains came from one sample sequenced in a study of shared clonotypes between healthy human individuals (dated by TCRdb to 2020 to 2021). The library was prepared using the immunoSEQ multiplex PCR assay. The immuneACCESS repertoire file appears here via TCRdb, limited to in-frame rearrangements. These files lack a portion of the clones; in checked studies, under half of the deficit traces to unresolved V genes, and the cause of the others is not known. In this sample the table shows some 2,000,000 clones, approximately 94% of which occur a single time. The ten most abundant clones make up 0.9% to 1.3% of the sample. CD8 naive samples consisted of CD45RO-negative cells that were positively selected for CCR7, yielding a CD45RA+CCR7+ population without TemRA cells. Material for sequencing was naive CD8+ T cells sorted from blood. According to the study, the label for this sample's cell subset or site signals: CD45RA+CCR7+. The receptors stem from a man aged 18-30 years in good health.

The chain carries TRBV10-2 and TRBJ2-7; D is undetermined. CDR3 length: 13 residues. V shed 0 bases and J shed 5 bases, with 8 bases lying between them. The germline V gene encodes CDR1 WSHSY and CDR2 SAAADI. The CDR3 DNA is TGCGCCAGCAGTGAGTCGATCCGGGACGAGCAGTACTTC. Its protein product is CASSESIRDEQYF.

The rearrangement joins TRBV7-9 to TRBJ2-7; no clear D gene. Trimming left V 9 bases short and J 0 bases short, with 12 bases between. CDR1 is SEHNR, CDR2 FQNEAQ, per germline (reference sequence). The CDR3 sequence is 13 residues long. Written as DNA, the CDR3 is TGTGCCAGTAGATACTCAGGCTCCTACGAGCAGTACTTC. Translation: CASRYSGSYEQYF.

A remark on this clone: The same CDR3 also results from other DNA sequences found in this sample. J is TRBJ2-7 and V is TRBV13, with 7 bases aligning to TRBD2. V was clipped by 3 bases and J by 2 bases; unmatched bases: 4. The CDR3 loop spans 14 amino acids. CDR1 and CDR2 from the germline V gene are PRHDT and FYEKMQ (reference sequence). CDR3: CASSFSGSTYEQYF. The CDR3 coding sequence is TGTGCCAGCAGCTTTAGCGGGTCTACCTACGAGCAGTACTTC.

The gene calls are TRBV6-4 and TRBJ1-6; 8 nucleotides agree with TRBD1. Germline-derived CDR1 and CDR2 are MRHNA and SNTAGT. This CDR3 is built from 15 residues. V was clipped by 6 bases and J by 7 bases; unmatched bases: 8. The CDR3 spells CASRETGVGNSPLHF. The CDR3 coding sequence is TGTGCCAGCAGGGAGACAGGGGTCGGCAATTCACCCCTCCACTTT.

A note on this clone: Other DNA sequences in this sample translate to the same CDR3. This chain links TRBV6-5 with TRBJ2-3, with no clear D. V was shortened by 6 bases and J by 5 bases, with 9 bases between the two germline ends. This CDR3 comprises 12 residues. CDR1 is MNHEY and CDR2 is SVGAGI in the germline V gene. The CDR3 is CASSYQGDTQYF. In DNA form, the CDR3 reads TGTGCCAGCAGCTATCAAGGAGATACGCAGTATTTT.

The sample holds one count of this clone. The chain joins TRBV29-1 to TRBJ1-1; D perhaps matches TRBD1 (5 bases). The CDR3 contains 14 residues. Per germline, CDR1 SQVTM and CDR2 ANQGSEA. The V and J ends lost 6 bases and 4 bases respectively, with 18 bases between them. The CDR3 coding sequence is TGCAGCGTGGAGGGGCACGGGGGATCCACTGAAGCTTTCTTT. Translation gives CSVEGHGGSTEAFF. Supplemented by reference TRBV29-1 and TRBJ1-1, the full variable domain reads SAVISQKPSRDICQRGTSLTIQCQVDSQVTMMFWYRQQPGQSLTLIATANQGSEATYESGFVIDKFPISRPNLTFSTLTVSNMSPEDSSIYLCSVEGHGGSTEAFFGQGTRLTVV.

Concerning this clone itself: The sample holds other DNA sequences that translate to the same CDR3. The CDR3 DNA reads as TGCGCCAGCAGCCAATCTAGCGGGAGGGCAAATGAGCAGTTCTTC. Its protein is CASSQSSGRANEQFF. The V gene is TRBV4-1, the J gene TRBJ2-1; 12 bases align to TRBD2. V was pared by 2 bases and J by 7 bases, with 3 bases of the junction left unmatched. CDR1 and CDR2 from the germline V gene are MGHRA and YSYEKL. CDR3 length equals 15 residues.

The J gene is TRBJ2-1, the V gene TRBV9; TRBD2 matches 9 bases. CDR3 length: 15 amino acids. The V and J ends lost 0 bases and 6 bases, in that order; junction bases with no gene match: 4. Germline values: CDR1 SGDLS, CDR2 YYNGEE. The CDR3 nucleotides are TGTGCCAGCAGCGTAGGCGGGAGGGCCACCAATGAGCAGTTCTTC. Protein sequence: CASSVGGRATNEQFF. The full variable domain, completed using reference TRBV9 and TRBJ2-1, is DSGVTQTPKHLITATGQRVTLRCSPRSGDLSVYWYQQSLDQGLQFLIQYYNGEERAKGNILERFSAQQFPDLHSELNLSSLELGDSALYFCASSVGGRATNEQFFGPGTRLTVL.

V gene TRBV27 combines with J gene TRBJ2-2; D might be TRBD1 (6 bases). The CDR3 has 15 amino acids. Germline values: CDR1 MNHEY, CDR2 SMNVEV (reference sequence). V was clipped by 4 bases and J by 5 bases, with 14 bases between them. CDR3 DNA: TGTGCCAGCAGTTGGGCAGGGGAGAGGACCGGGGAGCTGTTTTTT. The encoded protein is CASSWAGERTGELFF.

V usage is TRBV7-9 and J usage is TRBJ1-2; 9 nucleotides align to TRBD1. V trimming: 5 bases; J trimming: 3 bases; junction bases outside the gene matches: 10. Germline CDR1 and CDR2: SEHNR and FQNEAQ (reference sequence). The CDR3 consists of 16 residues. The DNA for the CDR3 is TGTGCCAGCAGCCCCCAGGGACAGGGCATCCACTATGGCTACACCTTC. This encodes CASSPQGQGIHYGYTF.

This clone is a singleton in its sample. This chain uses TRBV6-5 with TRBJ1-2, with D unclear. The CDR3 is made up of 15 amino acids. CDR1 MNHEY and CDR2 SVGAGI come from the germline V gene. The V and J ends lost 2 bases and 3 bases respectively, with 13 bases between them. The CDR3 sequence is CASSYESATDYGYTF. The DNA of the CDR3 is TGTGCCAGCAGTTACGAGTCAGCAACTGACTATGGCTACACCTTC.

The chain carries TRBV13 and TRBJ2-3; 7 nucleotides line up with TRBD2. CDR1 and CDR2 from the germline V gene are PRHDT and FYEKMQ (reference sequence). This CDR3 spans 16 amino acids. Germline trimming cut 5 bases from V and 5 bases from J; bases unmatched to any gene: 13. This chain's CDR3 is CASSPNWAGVRDTQYF. The CDR3 nucleotides are TGTGCCAGCAGCCCTAACTGGGCGGGGGTGAGAGATACGCAGTATTTT.

The chain joins TRBV27 to TRBJ1-3; D gene ambiguous. This CDR3 contains 14 residues. In germline, CDR1 is MNHEY, CDR2 SMNVEV (reference sequence). The V end was cut by 5 bases, the J end by 3 bases, with 11 bases between. The CDR3, as DNA: TGTGCCAGCAGTCTCCGTGGGGATGGAAACACCATATATTTT. It is translated as CASSLRGDGNTIYF.

The chain employs TRBV7-9 and TRBJ2-1; TRBD2 is a possible D gene (7 bases). The CDR3 length is 17 residues. V shed 3 bases and J shed 4 bases, with 19 bases lying between them. Germline V gene data show CDR1 as SEHNR and CDR2 as FQNEAQ (reference sequence). The CDR3: CASSFVAGEGVYNEQFF. DNA for the CDR3: TGTGCCAGCAGCTTCGTTGCCGGGGAGGGGGTGTACAATGAGCAGTTCTTC.

This sequence joins TRBV7-9 and TRBJ1-1; D unresolved. The V gene's germline CDR1 is SEHNR and CDR2 FQNEAQ (reference sequence). The CDR3 has 15 residues. V was pared by 1 base and J by 5 bases, with 14 bases between. In DNA, the CDR3 is TGTGCCAGCAGCTTAGAGGTAGGACCCGTAACTGAAGCTTTCTTT. It is translated as CASSLEVGPVTEAFF.

This clone is a singleton in its sample. The rearrangement joins TRBV5-1 to TRBJ2-1; 8 nucleotides match TRBD2. Losses at the gene ends were 2 bases for V and 3 bases for J; bases not matched to a gene: 22. Germline V gene data show CDR1 as SGHRS and CDR2 as YFSETQ. The CDR3 has 21 amino acids. The CDR3 spells CASSLGALEREPTGNYNEQFF. For the CDR3, the DNA is TGCGCCAGCAGCTTAGGGGCGCTAGAGCGGGAGCCGACGGGCAACTACAATGAGCAGTTCTTC.

The rearrangement links TRBV10-3 to TRBJ2-7; 10 bases fit TRBD1. The length of the CDR3 is 15 residues. V gave up 7 bases and J gave up 5 bases; unmatched junction bases: 11. Germline CDR1 ENHRY, CDR2 SYGVKD. The CDR3 coding sequence is TGTGCCATCAATGTTGAAGGAGACAGGGGGCACGAGCAGTACTTC. This codes for CAINVEGDRGHEQYF.

The chain uses TRBV6-1 and TRBJ2-7; the D call may be TRBD1 or TRBD2 (6 bases each). This CDR3 has 14 residues. The germline V and J ends were trimmed by 4 bases and 0 bases, with 10 bases remaining between them. The V gene's germline CDR1 is MNHNS and CDR2 SASEGT. This CDR3 is CASSVQGGSYEQYF. CDR3 DNA: TGTGCCAGCAGTGTACAGGGAGGCTCCTACGAGCAGTACTTC.

Of note for this clone: One junction end does not reproduce the germline sequence, and a read error may be involved. The sample has other DNA sequences that encode this CDR3 too. This sequence joins TRBV6-6 and TRBJ1-5; TRBD1 might be the D (5 bases). CDR1 is MNHNY, CDR2 SVGAGI, per germline (reference sequence). The CDR3 spans 16 residues. The CDR3 is CASSYDGGYSNQPQHF. CDR3 sequence (DNA): TGTGCCAGTAGTTACGATGGGGGGTATAGCAATCAGCCCCAGCATTTT.

Concerning this clone itself: The same CDR3 is also encoded by other DNA sequences in this sample. The V call is TRBV5-1, the J call TRBJ2-2; D not resolved. The germline gives CDR1 SGHRS, CDR2 YFSETQ. The CDR3 totals 13 residues. V shed 0 bases and J shed 3 bases, with 3 bases lying between them. CDR3: CASSLADTGELFF. The CDR3 DNA reads as TGCGCCAGCAGCTTGGCAGACACCGGGGAGCTGTTTTTT.

The V gene is TRBV6-5, the J gene TRBJ2-1; D is ambiguous. The V gene lost 2 bases and the J gene lost 4 bases, with 12 bases spanning the gap. This CDR3 has 15 residues. The V gene's germline CDR1 is MNHEY and CDR2 SVGAGI. CDR3 bases: TGTGCCAGCAGTTACGGCCCCTTCAATTACAATGAGCAGTTCTTC. It codes for CASSYGPFNYNEQFF.

This clone has just one count. The chain combines TRBV10-3 with TRBJ2-3; D call uncertain. This CDR3 spans 14 amino acids. Germline V gene lookup returns CDR1 ENHRY and CDR2 SYGVKD. V lost 8 bases to trimming and J lost 2 bases, with 14 bases between them. In DNA, the CDR3 is TGTGCCATCGGGGTGGAAGGTATCACAGATACGCAGTATTTT. Its translation: CAIGVEGITDTQYF.

V usage is TRBV19 and J usage is TRBJ1-5; D call uncertain. Trimming left V 7 bases short and J 4 bases short, with 11 bases between. In germline, CDR1 is LNHDA, CDR2 SQIVND (reference sequence). This CDR3 region has 13 residues. CDR3 sequence reads: CASNQFLNQPQHF. CDR3 DNA: TGTGCCAGTAACCAGTTTCTGAATCAGCCCCAGCATTTT.

The rearrangement uses TRBV9 and TRBJ2-1, with D hard to call. There are 13 residues in the CDR3. Germline loops: CDR1 SGDLS, CDR2 YYNGEE. V lost 2 bases and J lost 5, with 8 bases in between. The CDR3 DNA sequence: TGTGCCAGCAGCGTGGGAATGAACAATGAGCAGTTCTTC. Residues: CASSVGMNNEQFF. Complete variable domain (other parts from reference TRBV9 and TRBJ2-1): DSGVTQTPKHLITATGQRVTLRCSPRSGDLSVYWYQQSLDQGLQFLIQYYNGEERAKGNILERFSAQQFPDLHSELNLSSLELGDSALYFCASSVGMNNEQFFGPGTRLTVL.

This clone was seen once. The chain recombines TRBV4-3 with TRBJ2-1, with TRBD2 as a possible D gene (6 bases). Germline V lookup: CDR1 LGHNA, CDR2 YSLEER. This CDR3 has 17 amino acids. Trimming removed 0 bases at V and 6 bases at J, with 18 bases between. CDR3 amino acids: CASSQDPGLTIFNEQFF. The CDR3, as DNA: TGCGCCAGCAGCCAAGATCCGGGACTTACCATATTCAATGAGCAGTTCTTC.

V is TRBV10-2 and J is TRBJ2-7; D is uncertain. There are 15 residues in the CDR3. Trimming stripped 6 bases from V and 0 bases from J, with 15 bases between. CDR1 and CDR2 from the germline V gene are WSHSY and SAAADI. CDR3 nucleotides: TGCGCCAGCAGATATACAGCGAGCCCCTCCTACGAGCAGTACTTC. Residues: CASRYTASPSYEQYF.

The chain joins TRBV1 to TRBJ2-5; no DNA check was done on the table's D call, TRBD2. TRBV1 is termed a pseudogene. This CDR3 contains 16 residues. In DNA form, the CDR3 reads TGCACCAGCAGCCAAGGTGATAGCGGGAGACCAGAGACCCAGTACTTC. As protein: CTSSQGDSGRPETQYF.

The V gene is TRBV7-6, the J gene TRBJ2-2; the D call may be TRBD1 or TRBD2 (5 bases each). Germline V gene data show CDR1 as SGHVS and CDR2 as FNYEAQ. The CDR3 contains 17 residues. Trimming removed 1 base from V and 6 bases from J, with 18 bases in between. In DNA, the CDR3 is TGTGCCAGCAGCTTAGGGACTTCTACCAGGGTGGCCGGGGAGCTGTTTTTT. Translating it yields CASSLGTSTRVAGELFF.

A remark on this clone: Other nucleotide sequences from this sample produce the same CDR3. V is TRBV5-4 and J is TRBJ1-4; weak D call: TRBD1 (5 bases). Trimming took off 2 bases at V and 8 bases at J, with 10 bases between the two ends. This CDR3 is 13 amino acids long. The V gene's germline CDR1 is SGHNT and CDR2 YYREEE (reference sequence). This CDR3 is CASSFQGGEKLFF. CDR3 bases: TGTGCCAGCAGCTTTCAGGGAGGCGAAAAACTGTTTTTT.

In this sample, this clone turned up once. The genes are TRBV27 and TRBJ2-6; D is undetermined. CDR1 is MNHEY and CDR2 is SMNVEV in the germline V gene (reference sequence). This CDR3 spans 20 amino acids. Trimming cost V 4 bases and J 0 bases, with 22 bases left between them. DNA of the CDR3: TGTGCCAGCAGTTCTTCTGCGTCGGCAGGATTCATCTCTGGGGCCAACGTCCTGACTTTC. It is translated as CASSSSASAGFISGANVLTF.